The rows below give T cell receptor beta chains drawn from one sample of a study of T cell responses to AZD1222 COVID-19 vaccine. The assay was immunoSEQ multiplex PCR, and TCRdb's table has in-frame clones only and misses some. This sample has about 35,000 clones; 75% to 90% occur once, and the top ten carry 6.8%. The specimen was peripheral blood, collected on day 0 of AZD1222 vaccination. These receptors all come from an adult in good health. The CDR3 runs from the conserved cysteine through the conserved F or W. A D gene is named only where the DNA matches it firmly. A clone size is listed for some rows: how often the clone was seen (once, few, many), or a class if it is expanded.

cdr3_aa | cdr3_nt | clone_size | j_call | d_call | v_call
CASSLLNGPSYGYTF | TGTGCCAGCAGTTTATTGAACGGACCCTCCTATGGCTACACCTTC | once | TRBJ1-2 | . | TRBV28
CASSLSETEETQYF | TGTGCCAGCAGTTTATCGGAGACAGAAGAGACCCAGTACTTC | . | TRBJ2-5 | . | TRBV27
CASSRRADTEAFF | TGTGCCAGCAGCCGCAGGGCTGACACTGAAGCTTTCTTT | . | TRBJ1-1 | . | TRBV12-3/TRBV12-4
CARQRFSYNSPLHF | TGTGCCAGGCAGAGGTTCTCCTATAATTCACCCCTCCACTTT | . | TRBJ1-6 | . | TRBV19
CAWSPPRGWDQPQHF | TGTGCCTGGAGTCCCCCGAGAGGGTGGGATCAGCCCCAGCATTTT | . | TRBJ1-5 | . | TRBV30
CASSLDGGAHTF | TGCGCCAGCAGCTTGGATGGAGGGGCCCACACCTTC | . | TRBJ1-2 | . | TRBV5-1
CASSPGQNYEQYF | TGTGCCAGCTCACCGGGACAGAACTACGAGCAGTACTTC | . | TRBJ2-7 | TRBD1 | TRBV18
CASSSITSGRSTGELFF | TGTGCCAGCAGCTCAATTACTAGCGGGAGAAGCACCGGGGAGCTGTTTTTT | . | TRBJ2-2 | TRBD2 | TRBV5-4
CASSWGQGHEQFF | TGTGCCAGCAGCTGGGGCCAAGGACATGAGCAGTTCTTC | few | TRBJ2-1 | . | TRBV7-8
CASSVGLAMNEQFF | TGTGCCAGTAGTGTGGGACTAGCGATGAATGAGCAGTTCTTC | . | TRBJ2-1 | TRBD2 | TRBV19
CASSMEVSYEQYF | TGTGCCAGCAGCATGGAGGTTTCCTACGAGCAGTACTTC | . | TRBJ2-7 | . | TRBV5-4
CASSTGENTEAFF | TGTGCCAGCAGTACAGGGGAGAACACTGAAGCTTTCTTT | . | TRBJ1-1 | TRBD1 | TRBV6-4
CASSPSWGKDYGYTF | TGTGCCAGCAGCCCCTCGTGGGGCAAAGACTATGGCTACACCTTC | . | TRBJ1-2 | . | TRBV11-2
CASSFRLAGLDTQYF | TGTGCCAGCAGCTTCCGCCTAGCGGGCCTGGATACGCAGTATTTT | . | TRBJ2-3 | TRBD2 | TRBV5-4
CASSSRQGENTEAFF | TGTGCCAGCAGCTCAAGGCAGGGGGAGAACACTGAAGCTTTCTTT | . | TRBJ1-1 | TRBD1 | TRBV7-9
CASRSDQGYGYTF | TGTGCCAGCAGATCAGACCAGGGCTATGGCTACACCTTC | few | TRBJ1-2 | . | TRBV25-1
CASSFRGVGETEAFF | TGTGCCAGCAGCTTCCGGGGAGTGGGAGAAACTGAAGCTTTCTTT | . | TRBJ1-1 | . | TRBV7-8
CASSSGTGQVQPQHF | TGTGCCAGCAGCTCCGGGACAGGTCAAGTTCAGCCCCAGCATTTT | . | TRBJ1-5 | TRBD1 | TRBV7-7
CASTGPGNTIYF | TGTGCCAGCACGGGGCCGGGAAACACCATATATTTT | . | TRBJ1-3 | . | TRBV11-2